The table lists the clone carrying this T cell receptor (beta chain) with a few counts. Its antigen is not identified. The entry originates in a study of beta chain features in type 1 diabetes. As every portion of the isolated RNA was reverse transcribed, the sequencing read expressed TCRB transcripts. The table came from immunoSEQ multiplex PCR; TCRdb's copy has only in-frame clones and leaves some out. The sample consists of a few hundred thousand clones, 9.6% of them appearing once. In total, each donor contributed a single heparinised blood draw that averaged about 120 mL. The study, taken as a whole, reports: HLA influence on TCRB rearrangement stayed unresolved here. Shortening that was moderate but significant affected the TCRB CDR3s of Type 1 diabetes patients in all four CD4+ subsets. Naive, central memory and Treg TCRB repertoires appeared more alike in patients than in healthy donors.

CDR3 size: 16 residues. Germline lookup yields CDR1 SGHTA and CDR2 FQGNSA. V lost 2 bases to trimming and J lost 8 bases; unmatched junction nucleotides: 9. This chain connects TRBV7-2 to TRBJ2-1; 10 bases map to TRBD2. Sequenced material: central memory CD4+ T cells from blood. The sequence came from a young man with type 1 diabetes. CDR3 in amino acids: CASSLRAASGSDEQFF. In DNA, the CDR3 is TGTGCCAGCAGCTTAAGGGCAGCTAGCGGGAGCGATGAGCAGTTCTTC. Combining the CDR3 with reference TRBV7-2 and TRBJ2-1 gives the whole variable domain GAGVSQSPSNKVTEKGKDVELRCDPISGHTALYWYRQSLGQGLEFLIYFQGNSAPDKSGLPSDRFSAERTGGSVSTLTIQRTQQEDSAVYLCASSLRAASGSDEQFFGPGTRLTVL.